Below, 31 T cell receptor beta chains from the same sample are listed, as sequenced in a study of T cells expressing NK-cell markers. From the 5' RACE reads, TCRdb lists one entry per CDR3 protein and no DNA. Recorded for this sample: 150,000 to 160,000 distinct CDR3 sequences. Sequencing was performed on blood T cells: a sorted CD56 or NKG2C T cell subset, CD4+ or CD8+ T cells, or bulk PBMC T cells (not recorded which). The receptor source for this set is a woman between 45 and 60 years old in good health.

J is TRBJ2-7 and V is TRBV4-1; TCRdb selects TRBD1, and the lack of DNA leaves this call unchecked. Germline V CDR1 and CDR2: MGHRA, YSYEKL. CDR3 length: 14 amino acids. The CDR3 loop is CASSRYDRAYEQYF.

The chain employs TRBV4-1 and TRBJ1-1; TCRdb's D call of TRBD1 is untestable without DNA. The CDR3 totals 15 residues. Germline V gene lookup returns CDR1 MGHRA and CDR2 YSYEKL. The CDR3 here is CASSQGQGVSTEAFF.

The chain joins TRBV15 to TRBJ2-5; TCRdb calls TRBD2, which cannot be checked without DNA. The CDR3 is made up of 13 amino acids. Germline CDR1 reads LNHNV; CDR2 reads YYDKDF (reference sequence). The chain's CDR3 is CATRVREMETQYF. Together with reference TRBV15 and TRBJ2-5, the CDR3 gives the full variable domain: DAMVIQNPRYQVTQFGKPVTLSCSQTLNHNVMYWYQQKSSQAPKLLFHYYDKDFNNEADTPDNFQSRRPNTSFCFLDIRSPGLGDTAMYLCATRVREMETQYFGPGTRLLVL.

The CDR3 reads CASSPKQGGLELFF. This chain links TRBV5-1 with TRBJ1-4; as DNA is missing, the TRBD1 call by TCRdb cannot be tested. CDR1 and CDR2 from the germline V gene are SGHRS and YFSETQ. The CDR3 has 14 residues.

The V and J genes are TRBV12-3 or TRBV12-4 and TRBJ1-1; TCRdb's assignment of TRBD1 cannot be checked, as there is no DNA. CDR3 length: 16 residues. The CDR3 loop reads CASSSLQGAKDTEAFF.

The rearrangement joins TRBV27 to TRBJ1-1. The CDR3 covers 14 residues. Germline assignment: CDR1 MNHEY and CDR2 SMNVEV (reference sequence). The CDR3 loop is CASSLAVKNTEAFF.

The CDR3 loop reads CASGSQPSGSYEQYF. The rearrangement links TRBV12-5 to TRBJ2-7; as DNA is missing, the TRBD2 call by TCRdb cannot be tested. The CDR3 totals 15 residues. Germline V gene sequence: CDR1 LGHNT, CDR2 FRNRAP.

J is TRBJ2-1 and V is TRBV7-9. The CDR3 covers 13 residues. The V gene's germline CDR1 is SEHNR and CDR2 FQNEAQ (reference sequence). The CDR3 here is CASSFPHGIEQFF.

The V gene is TRBV12-3 or TRBV12-4, the J gene TRBJ1-1; there is no DNA to check the TCRdb D call of TRBD1. CDR3 length equals 14 residues. This CDR3 reads CASSRRDSEIEAFF.

This chain connects TRBV4-1 to TRBJ2-1. The CDR3 is 13 amino acids. Germline V gene lookup returns CDR1 MGHRA and CDR2 YSYEKL. The CDR3 loop reads CASSQRLNNEQFF.

This chain connects TRBV20-1 to TRBJ2-3. The germline gives CDR1 DFQATT, CDR2 SNEGSKA (reference sequence). The CDR3 extends over 13 amino acids. CDR3 region: CSARDLGFDTQYF.

The CDR3 spells CASSFYGADNEQFF. The rearrangement uses TRBV12-3 or TRBV12-4 and TRBJ2-1. The CDR3 sequence is 14 residues long.

This chain links TRBV29-1 with TRBJ1-1. Germline CDR1 reads SQVTM; CDR2 reads ANQGSEA. This CDR3 spans 11 amino acids. CDR3 residues: CSVGENTEAFF.

J is TRBJ2-7 and V is TRBV5-1. This CDR3 comprises 13 residues. In germline, CDR1 is SGHRS, CDR2 YFSETQ. This CDR3 reads CASSFGASYEQYF.

The gene calls are TRBV4-1 and TRBJ2-1; TCRdb outputs TRBD2, but without DNA this stays unchecked. From germline, CDR1 is MGHRA and CDR2 YSYEKL. The CDR3 has 15 residues. The CDR3 reads CASSQVRETYNEQFF.

This chain connects TRBV5-1 to TRBJ1-1; TCRdb gives TRBD1 as the D gene, but with no DNA this cannot be confirmed. The length of the CDR3 is 16 residues. Germline lookup yields CDR1 SGHRS and CDR2 YFSETQ. CDR3 in amino acids: CASSLGTGGFGAEAFF.

The chain has TRBV6-1 and TRBJ2-1. This CDR3 comprises 15 residues. Germline V lookup: CDR1 MNHNS, CDR2 SASEGT. The CDR3 is CASSNSLSWVDEQFF.

The J gene is TRBJ2-3, the V gene TRBV5-1. Germline CDR1 and CDR2: SGHRS and YFSETQ. This CDR3 has 12 amino acids. The CDR3 here is CASRSSADTQYF.

The chain links TRBV6-1 to TRBJ1-2. Germline V gives CDR1 MNHNS, CDR2 SASEGT. CDR3 length equals 13 residues. CDR3 loop: CASSEVQGRGYTF.

CDR3 region: CSARDASSYNEQFF. This chain connects TRBV20-1 to TRBJ2-1. The CDR3 runs 14 residues. Germline V lookup: CDR1 DFQATT, CDR2 SNEGSKA (reference sequence).

The rearrangement uses TRBV12-5 and TRBJ2-7. Germline CDR1 and CDR2: LGHNT and FRNRAP. CDR3 length equals 11 residues. The CDR3 spells CASRERNEQYF.

The chain is built from TRBV27 and TRBJ1-4. Germline V gives CDR1 MNHEY, CDR2 SMNVEV (reference sequence). CDR3 length: 11 residues. CDR3 region: CASSSGEKLFF.

This chain joins TRBV4-1 and TRBJ2-7; no DNA is available, so the TRBD2 call from TCRdb remains unchecked. From germline, CDR1 is MGHRA and CDR2 YSYEKL. This CDR3 has 15 amino acids. CDR3 loop: CASSHLRTSFDEQYF.

The chain's CDR3 is CASSGLEDTQYF. The J gene is TRBJ2-3, the V gene TRBV6-6. CDR1 is MNHNY, CDR2 SVGAGI, per germline (reference sequence). The CDR3 sequence is 12 residues long.

This chain joins TRBV5-1 and TRBJ2-1; TCRdb proposes TRBD2, but this gene call is untestable without DNA. The CDR3 has 18 residues. From germline, CDR1 is SGHRS and CDR2 YFSETQ. CDR3 loop: CASSLTRLAASSYNEQFF.

J is TRBJ2-1 and V is TRBV27; TCRdb outputs TRBD2, but without DNA this stays unchecked. The germline V gene encodes CDR1 MNHEY and CDR2 SMNVEV (reference sequence). This CDR3 contains 14 residues. The CDR3: CASRSLAFYNEQFF.

The chain links TRBV12-3 or TRBV12-4 to TRBJ2-3; TCRdb indicates TRBD1, and absent DNA this call remains unverified. The CDR3 spans 14 residues. The CDR3 is CASSSPGRTDTQYF.

The rearrangement uses TRBV7-2 and TRBJ2-7; without DNA, the TCRdb call of TRBD2 cannot be checked. Germline V CDR1 and CDR2: SGHTA, FQGNSA. The CDR3 runs to 14 residues. This CDR3 reads CASSSPGRSYEQYF.

The rearrangement uses TRBV6-1 and TRBJ2-1; the TRBD1 assignment by TCRdb is unverifiable without DNA. Germline CDR1 MNHNS, CDR2 SASEGT. This CDR3 region has 14 residues. The CDR3 here is CASSDSGGQNEQFF.

This sequence joins TRBV20-1 and TRBJ2-2; as DNA is missing, the TRBD1 call by TCRdb cannot be tested. CDR1 and CDR2 (germline): DFQATT, SNEGSKA (reference sequence). The CDR3 consists of 14 residues. The CDR3 is CSHVTPRNTGELFF.

The chain is built from TRBV11-3 and TRBJ2-1; no DNA is available, so the TRBD2 call from TCRdb remains unchecked. This CDR3 is 16 amino acids long. Germline CDR1 SGHNT, CDR2 YENEEA. CDR3 in amino acids: CASSSTTSGTYNEQFF.